This T cell receptor (beta chain) was recorded in a study of blood T cell repertoires in COVID-19. Sequenced by immunoSEQ multiplex PCR; TCRdb stores in-frame clones only, minus some. The repertoire holds fewer than 250,000 clones, with about 83% as singletons. The CDR3 contains 13 residues. Germline V gene data show CDR1 as SGHRS and CDR2 as YFSETQ. Trimming removed 2 bases from V and 7 bases from J; junction bases left unmatched: 6. A few counts support this clone. The rearrangement joins TRBV5-1 to TRBJ2-7, with 7 bases aligning to TRBD1. What was sequenced was peripheral blood. The origin of this receptor is a human donor in a cohort sampled during active COVID-19. The CDR3 bases are TGCGCCAGCAGCTTAACGGGACAGCTGGAGCAGTACTTC. Its translation is CASSLTGQLEQYF.